These T cell receptor beta chains were read from a single sample in a study of CD8 T cells in ankylosing spondylitis. TCRdb reanalysed the 5' RACE reads using MiXCR and keeps one entry per CDR3 protein. Here the sample spans about 220,000 distinct CDR3 sequences, 7.3% being singletons. Input material: blood, either unsorted or a sorted T cell fraction (not recorded which). The receptors derive from a male donor with ankylosing spondylitis. Each CDR3 is given with its conserved first and last residue. The D gene is left open where the match is weak. Not every row has a clone size; where given, it reads once, few, many or a size class.

size	V	J	D	CDR3	DNA
many	TRBV4-1	TRBJ2-1	-	CASSRTSNEQFF	TGCGCCAGCAGCCGCACTAGTAATGAGCAGTTCTTC
many	TRBV11-2	TRBJ2-1	-	CASSLGLYNEQFF	TGTGCCAGCAGCTTAGGGCTCTACAATGAGCAGTTCTTC
-	TRBV2	TRBJ2-5	TRBD1	CASSSGQGRETQYF	TGTGCCAGCAGTTCCGGACAGGGACGAGAGACCCAGTACTTC
many	TRBV11-2	TRBJ1-4	TRBD1	CASRRPGGEKLFF	TGTGCCAGCAGACGACCAGGGGGGGAAAAACTGTTTTTT
-	TRBV6-5	TRBJ1-2	-	CASSYSAGSHGYTF	TGTGCCAGCAGTTACTCTGCAGGTTCCCATGGCTACACCTTC
many	TRBV7-9	TRBJ1-1	-	CASSLALDGTEAFF	TGTGCCAGCAGCTTAGCGCTCGACGGGACTGAAGCTTTCTTT
many	TRBV5-6	TRBJ1-3	-	CASSLAGGSGNTIYF	TGTGCCAGCAGCTTGGCCGGAGGATCTGGAAACACCATATATTTT
few	TRBV20-1	TRBJ2-1	-	CSGVPYSYNEQFF	TGCAGTGGGGTCCCCTACTCCTACAATGAGCAGTTCTTC
-	TRBV5-1	TRBJ2-3	-	CASSFYTGHRGTDTQYF	TGCGCCAGCAGCTTTTATACGGGACACCGTGGTACAGATACGCAGTATTTT
many	TRBV20-1	TRBJ1-5	TRBD1	CSARDPDRAVDQPQHF	TGCAGTGCTAGAGATCCGGACAGGGCAGTAGATCAGCCCCAGCATTTT
many	TRBV13	TRBJ1-1	-	CASSFIGGTEAFF	TGTGCCAGCAGCTTTATTGGAGGTACTGAAGCTTTCTTT
many	TRBV7-8	TRBJ2-7	-	CASSLEDSYEQYF	TGTGCCAGCAGCTTAGAAGATTCCTACGAGCAGTACTTC
-	TRBV18	TRBJ2-7	-	CASSHTVQGQGEQYF	TGTGCCAGCTCACACACGGTCCAGGGCCAGGGAGAGCAGTACTTC
many	TRBV7-9	TRBJ2-1	TRBD2	CASSPERGGVYNEQFF	TGTGCCAGCAGCCCCGAGCGGGGGGGCGTTTACAATGAGCAGTTCTTC
many	TRBV20-1	TRBJ2-1	-	CSARGRDTPYNEQFF	TGCAGTGCTAGAGGTCGGGACACGCCTTACAATGAGCAGTTCTTC
many	TRBV20-1	TRBJ2-7	TRBD1	CSALTGQGASYEQYF	TGCAGTGCACTGACGGGACAGGGGGCCTCCTACGAGCAGTACTTC
-	TRBV27	TRBJ2-1	TRBD2	CASSQELALNEQFF	TGTGCCAGCAGTCAAGAACTAGCGCTGAATGAGCAGTTCTTC
many	TRBV4-1	TRBJ1-2	-	CASSQVQVTYGYTF	TGCGCCAGCAGCCAAGTTCAAGTCACCTATGGCTACACCTTC